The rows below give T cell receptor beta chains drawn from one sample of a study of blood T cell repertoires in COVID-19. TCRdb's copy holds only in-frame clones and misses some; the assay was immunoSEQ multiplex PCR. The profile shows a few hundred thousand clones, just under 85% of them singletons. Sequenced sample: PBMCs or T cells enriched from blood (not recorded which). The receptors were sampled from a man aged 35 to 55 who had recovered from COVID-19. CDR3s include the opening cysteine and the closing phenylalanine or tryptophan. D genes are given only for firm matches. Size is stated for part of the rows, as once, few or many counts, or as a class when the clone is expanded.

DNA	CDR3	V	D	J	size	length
TGTGCCAGCAGCGTAGCTTCGGGAAACACCATATATTTT	CASSVASGNTIYF	TRBV9	-	TRBJ1-3	-	13
TGTGCCAGCAGAGACGCAGGGGGTCATGGCTACACCTTC	CASRDAGGHGYTF	TRBV3-1/TRBV3-2	TRBD1	TRBJ1-2	-	13
TGTGCCAGCAGCGTAGACCCCGAGACAGGGGGCTATGGCTACACCTTC	CASSVDPETGGYGYTF	TRBV9	TRBD1	TRBJ1-2	few	16
TGTGCCAGCAGCGACATAAACAGGGGTGGCGGCTACACCTTC	CASSDINRGGGYTF	TRBV6-5	TRBD1	TRBJ1-2	-	14
TGTGCCATCAGGGAGAACAGGGTAGAAGGGGGGACCCAGTACTTC	CAIRENRVEGGTQYF	TRBV10-3	-	TRBJ2-5	-	15
TGTGCCAGCAGTGATGCAGGGTCGGGGAACACTGAAGCTTTCTTT	CASSDAGSGNTEAFF	TRBV2	-	TRBJ1-1	once	15
TGTGCCAGCAAAACCTCCGACGGACTCTCTGGGGCCAACGTCCTGACTTTC	CASKTSDGLSGANVLTF	TRBV27	-	TRBJ2-6	-	17
TGTGCCAGCAGCCCGGGACAGGGAGTTCATCGGGATTCATCACCCCTCCACTTT	CASSPGQGVHRDSSPLHF	TRBV28	TRBD1	TRBJ1-6	-	18
TGTGCCAGCTCACCCGATGGTAGCGGGAGAGAGCAGTACTTC	CASSPDGSGREQYF	TRBV18	TRBD2	TRBJ2-7	many	14
TGTGCCAGCAGCTTATTTATAGCGGGGGAAGAGACCCAGTACTTC	CASSLFIAGEETQYF	TRBV7-6	TRBD2	TRBJ2-5	-	15
TGTGCCAGCAACGAAGGACAGAGAGAGACCCAGTACTTC	CASNEGQRETQYF	TRBV28	-	TRBJ2-5	once	13
TGTGCCAGCCTCTTCCTTAATATCGAGCAGTACTTC	CASLFLNIEQYF	TRBV2	-	TRBJ2-7	once	12
TGTGCCAGCTCACCACCGCCCAGGGAGGTTTACGAGCAGTACTTC	CASSPPPREVYEQYF	TRBV18	-	TRBJ2-7	-	15
TGTGCCAGCAGCTCCTATGGGGGACTCGCTGAGCAGTTCTTC	CASSSYGGLAEQFF	TRBV7-2	-	TRBJ2-1	once	14
TGTGCCAGCAGCTCACGGACAGGGACCCACTATGGCTACACCTTC	CASSSRTGTHYGYTF	TRBV5-4	TRBD1	TRBJ1-2	-	15
TGTGCCAGCAGCACCCGGGACAGTAATAATCAGCCCCAGCATTTT	CASSTRDSNNQPQHF	TRBV11-3	TRBD1	TRBJ1-5	once	15
TGTGCCAGCAGCTTGGACCAGACGGGCTATGGCTACACCTTC	CASSLDQTGYGYTF	TRBV5-4	-	TRBJ1-2	few	14
TGTGCCAGTACCGACGGACAGGGAGCTAATTCACCCCTCCACTTT	CASTDGQGANSPLHF	TRBV19	TRBD1	TRBJ1-6	-	15
TGCGCCAGCAGCCAAGCCACAACCATCAGGGCACACTATGGCTACACCTTC	CASSQATTIRAHYGYTF	TRBV4-3	-	TRBJ1-2	-	17
TGCGCCAGCAGCCCTGACACCGCGGGGGGCTACACCTTC	CASSPDTAGGYTF	TRBV5-1	-	TRBJ1-2	once	13
TGCGCCAGCAACACGGGGGACACAGATACGCAGTATTTT	CASNTGDTDTQYF	TRBV5-1	-	TRBJ2-3	-	13
TGTGCCAGCAGCGTAGACGGGGTAGGCAATCAGCCCCAGCATTTT	CASSVDGVGNQPQHF	TRBV9	-	TRBJ1-5	-	15
TGTGCCAGCAGCCCAGTGGGGGAGGGAGAAAAACTGTTTTTT	CASSPVGEGEKLFF	TRBV5-6	-	TRBJ1-4	-	14
TGTGCCACCAGCCCGACAGGGGGGGATGAGCAGTTCTTC	CATSPTGGDEQFF	TRBV15	TRBD1	TRBJ2-1	-	13
TGTGCCAGCAGCAGCGGACAGGTACCATCACCCCTCCACTTT	CASSSGQVPSPLHF	TRBV5-4	TRBD1	TRBJ1-6	-	14
TGTGCCAGCACCCAACTTGGGGGGGCGAGCACTGAAGCTTTCTTT	CASTQLGGASTEAFF	TRBV27	-	TRBJ1-1	-	15
TGTGCCAGCAGCCACCTAATGACAGGAGTCTACGAGCAGTACTTC	CASSHLMTGVYEQYF	TRBV3-1/TRBV3-2	-	TRBJ2-7	few	15
TGTGCCATCAGTGAGATTAGCGGGGGGACGATCGGTAATGAGCAGTTCTTC	CAISEISGGTIGNEQFF	TRBV10-3	TRBD2	TRBJ2-1	-	17
TGTGCCAGCAGCTTAGCCCTCGGTTCTGGAAACACCATATATTTT	CASSLALGSGNTIYF	TRBV7-6	-	TRBJ1-3	-	15
TGTGCCAGCAGCGTCCGGGACAGGGGTACGCAGTATTTT	CASSVRDRGTQYF	TRBV7-2	TRBD1	TRBJ2-3	-	13
TGTGCCAGCAGTGAAAGGGGGAACTCCTACAATGAGCAGTTCTTC	CASSERGNSYNEQFF	TRBV2	-	TRBJ2-1	-	15
TGTGCCAGCAGCTTCACGGCAGGTCCTCAGGCCGGGGAGCTGTTTTTT	CASSFTAGPQAGELFF	TRBV7-3	-	TRBJ2-2	-	16
TGTGCCTGGACCGTAGGGGGGGACATTCAGTACTTC	CAWTVGGDIQYF	TRBV30	-	TRBJ2-4	-	12
TGTGCCAGCAGTAGGACAGGAGTTAGCAATCAGCCCCAGCATTTT	CASSRTGVSNQPQHF	TRBV28	TRBD1	TRBJ1-5	-	15
TGTGCCAGCAGCCCCCAGGGTTCGAGCACCGGGGAGCTGTTTTTT	CASSPQGSSTGELFF	TRBV9	-	TRBJ2-2	-	15
TGTGCCAGCAGCTCCGGCTGGGGCTGGAGCACCGGGGAGCTGTTTTTT	CASSSGWGWSTGELFF	TRBV7-8	-	TRBJ2-2	-	16
TGTGCCAGCAGTGGATCCGGGGGCTATGGCTACACCTTC	CASSGSGGYGYTF	TRBV6-4	-	TRBJ1-2	-	13
TGTGCCAGCAGGAAATCCGGGACAGGAGGCAATCAGCCCCAGCATTTT	CASRKSGTGGNQPQHF	TRBV5-5	TRBD1	TRBJ1-5	-	16
TGTGCCAGCAGCATGGGGCCAACTAATGAAAAACTGTTTTTT	CASSMGPTNEKLFF	TRBV7-9	-	TRBJ1-4	once	14
TGTGCCAGTAGTATAGCGGGAGGGCTGAGTGAGCAGTTCTTC	CASSIAGGLSEQFF	TRBV19	TRBD2	TRBJ2-1	-	14
TGTGCCAGCAGTTTAATGCAGTCTTTGGCGGCTCCTGACACAGATACGCAGTATTTT	CASSLMQSLAAPDTDTQYF	TRBV27	-	TRBJ2-3	-	19
TGTGCCAGCAGTTACTCGCGGTTTAACTATGGCTACACCTTC	CASSYSRFNYGYTF	TRBV6-5	-	TRBJ1-2	-	14
TGTGCCAGCATAGAGACTAGCGGGCTCGCAGATACGCAGTATTTT	CASIETSGLADTQYF	TRBV13	TRBD2	TRBJ2-3	-	15
TGCAGCGCCGGGAACCGGGACAGGGGGGGAAAACTGTTTTTT	CSAGNRDRGGKLFF	TRBV29-1	TRBD1	TRBJ1-4	-	14
TGTGCCAGCAGTTTATATGGGGCAGGTCAGCCCCAGCATTTT	CASSLYGAGQPQHF	TRBV28	-	TRBJ1-5	-	14
TGTGCCATCAGTGAGTCGGGACAGACTAGGGCGGAAGAGCAGTTCTTC	CAISESGQTRAEEQFF	TRBV10-3	-	TRBJ2-1	-	16
TGCGCCAGCAGCCTCGAGACAGGGCGGAGGACTGAAGCTTTCTTT	CASSLETGRRTEAFF	TRBV4-1	TRBD1	TRBJ1-1	-	15
TGTGCCAGCAGTTCCCGATTACAGGGGGCTGGAAACACCATATATTTT	CASSSRLQGAGNTIYF	TRBV27	TRBD1	TRBJ1-3	-	16
TGTGCCTGGAGTGTACAAAGCGCCGGGGAGCTGTTTTTT	CAWSVQSAGELFF	TRBV30	-	TRBJ2-2	few	13